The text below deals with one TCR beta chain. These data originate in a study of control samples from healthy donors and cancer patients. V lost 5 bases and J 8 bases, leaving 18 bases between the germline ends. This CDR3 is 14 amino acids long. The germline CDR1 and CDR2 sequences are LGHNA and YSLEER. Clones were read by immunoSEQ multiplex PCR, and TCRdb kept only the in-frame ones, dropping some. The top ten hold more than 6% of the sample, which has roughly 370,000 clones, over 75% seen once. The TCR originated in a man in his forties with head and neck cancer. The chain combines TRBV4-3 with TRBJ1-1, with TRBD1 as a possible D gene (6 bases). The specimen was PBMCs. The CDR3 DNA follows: TGCGCCAGCAGCGTCACTATCGGGGGGCGAGAAGCTTTCTTT. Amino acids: CASSVTIGGREAFF.